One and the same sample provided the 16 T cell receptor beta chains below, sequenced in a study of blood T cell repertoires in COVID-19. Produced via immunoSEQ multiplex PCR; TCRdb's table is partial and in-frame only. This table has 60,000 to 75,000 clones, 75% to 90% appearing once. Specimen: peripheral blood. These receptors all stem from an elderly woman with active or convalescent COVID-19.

CDR3 DNA: TGTGCCAGCACCCTCGGGGGTGTCAGGGAGCAGTTCTTC. Its translation is CASTLGGVREQFF. This sequence joins TRBV12-3 or TRBV12-4 and TRBJ2-1, with D tentatively TRBD2 (6 bases). Trimming cost V 7 bases and J 10 bases, with 17 bases left between them. The CDR3 consists of 13 residues.

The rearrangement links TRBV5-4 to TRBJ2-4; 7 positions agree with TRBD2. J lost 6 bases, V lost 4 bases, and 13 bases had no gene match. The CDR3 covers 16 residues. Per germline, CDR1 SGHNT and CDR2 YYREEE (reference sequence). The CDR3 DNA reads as TGTGCCAGCAGCCGAGAAATGGAACGGGGGGTAAACATTCAGTACTTC. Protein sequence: CASSREMERGVNIQYF.

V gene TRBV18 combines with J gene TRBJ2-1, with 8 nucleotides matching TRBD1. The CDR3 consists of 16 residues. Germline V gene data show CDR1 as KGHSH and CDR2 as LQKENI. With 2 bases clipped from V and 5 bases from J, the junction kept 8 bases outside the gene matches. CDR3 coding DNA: TGTGCCAGCTCACCAAACACTCAGGGGGCAAACAATGAGCAGTTCTTC. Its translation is CASSPNTQGANNEQFF.

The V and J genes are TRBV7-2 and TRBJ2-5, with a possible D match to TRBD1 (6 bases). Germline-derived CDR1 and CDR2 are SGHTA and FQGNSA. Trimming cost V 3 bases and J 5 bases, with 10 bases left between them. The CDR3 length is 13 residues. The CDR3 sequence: CASSFQGSETQYF. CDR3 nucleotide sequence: TGTGCCAGCAGCTTCCAGGGGAGCGAGACCCAGTACTTC.

CDR3 protein: CASSGSRTQYF. The CDR3 DNA sequence: TGTGCCAGCAGTGGCTCACGTACGCAGTATTTT. This chain connects TRBV6-2 or TRBV6-3 to TRBJ2-3; no clear D gene. From germline, CDR1 is MNHEY and CDR2 SVGEGT. V lost 5 bases and J lost 8, with 8 bases in between. The CDR3 runs 11 residues.

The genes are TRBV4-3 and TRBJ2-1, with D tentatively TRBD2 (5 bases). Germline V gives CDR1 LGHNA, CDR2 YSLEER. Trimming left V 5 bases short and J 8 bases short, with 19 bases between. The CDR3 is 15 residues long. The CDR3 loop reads CASSYRLLEWDEQFF. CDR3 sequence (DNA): TGCGCCAGCAGCTACAGACTATTGGAATGGGATGAGCAGTTCTTC.

For the CDR3, the DNA is TGTGCCTGGAGTGTACTAGCAACGTCCTATGGCTACACCTTC. Translation: CAWSVLATSYGYTF. The V gene is TRBV30, the J gene TRBJ1-2; D call uncertain. The V end lost 0 bases, the J end lost 4 bases, and 12 bases lay between the germline ends. The germline gives CDR1 GTSNPN, CDR2 SVGIG (reference sequence). The CDR3 contains 14 residues.

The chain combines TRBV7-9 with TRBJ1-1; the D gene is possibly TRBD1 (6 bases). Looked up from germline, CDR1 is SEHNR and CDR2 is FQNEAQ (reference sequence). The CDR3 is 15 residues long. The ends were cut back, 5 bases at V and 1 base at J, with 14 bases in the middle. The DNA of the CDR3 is TGTGCCAGCAGCCAGGACAGTCCTCCGAACACTGAAGCTTTCTTT. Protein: CASSQDSPPNTEAFF. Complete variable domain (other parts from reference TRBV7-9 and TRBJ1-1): DTGVSQNPRHKITKRGQNVTFRCDPISEHNRLYWYRQTLGQGPEFLTYFQNEAQLEKSRLLSDRFSAERPKGSFSTLEIQRTEQGDSAMYLCASSQDSPPNTEAFFGQGTRLTVV.

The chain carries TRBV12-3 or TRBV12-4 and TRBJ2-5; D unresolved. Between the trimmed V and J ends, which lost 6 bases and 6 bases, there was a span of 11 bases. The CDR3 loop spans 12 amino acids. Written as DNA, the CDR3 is TGTGCCAGCAGCGATCTTAGAAAGACCCAGTACTTC. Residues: CASSDLRKTQYF.

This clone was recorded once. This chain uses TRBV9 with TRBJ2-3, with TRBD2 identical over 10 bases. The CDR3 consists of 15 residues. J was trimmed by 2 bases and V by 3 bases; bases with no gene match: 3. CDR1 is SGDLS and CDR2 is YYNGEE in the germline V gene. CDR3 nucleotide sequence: TGTGCCAGCAGCGGCGGGACTAGCGACACAGATACGCAGTATTTT. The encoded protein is CASSGGTSDTDTQYF.

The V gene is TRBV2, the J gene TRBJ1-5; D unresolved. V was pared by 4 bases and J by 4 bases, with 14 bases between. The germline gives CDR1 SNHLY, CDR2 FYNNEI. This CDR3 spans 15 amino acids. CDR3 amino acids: CASSVQRISNQPQHF. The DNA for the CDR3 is TGTGCCAGCAGTGTACAGAGAATTTCTAATCAGCCCCAGCATTTT.

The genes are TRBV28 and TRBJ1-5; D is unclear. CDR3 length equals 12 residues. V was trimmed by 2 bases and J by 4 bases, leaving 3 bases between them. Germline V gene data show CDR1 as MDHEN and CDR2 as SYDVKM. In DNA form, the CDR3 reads TGTGCCAGCAGTTTAACAAATCAGCCCCAGCATTTT. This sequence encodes CASSLTNQPQHF.

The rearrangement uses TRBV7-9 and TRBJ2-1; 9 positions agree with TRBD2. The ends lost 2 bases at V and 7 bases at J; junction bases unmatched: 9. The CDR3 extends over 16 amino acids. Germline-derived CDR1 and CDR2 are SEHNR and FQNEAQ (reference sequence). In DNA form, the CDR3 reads TGTGCCAGCAGCTTAAGGCCAGCGGGGGGCGATAATGAGCAGTTCTTC. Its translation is CASSLRPAGGDNEQFF.

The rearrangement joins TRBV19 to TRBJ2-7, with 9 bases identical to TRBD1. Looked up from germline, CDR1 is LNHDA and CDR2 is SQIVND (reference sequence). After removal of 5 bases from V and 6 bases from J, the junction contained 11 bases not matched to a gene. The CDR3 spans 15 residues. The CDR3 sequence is CASSPLRDRAPEQYF. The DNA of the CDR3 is TGTGCCAGTAGTCCCCTCCGGGACAGGGCACCCGAGCAGTACTTC.

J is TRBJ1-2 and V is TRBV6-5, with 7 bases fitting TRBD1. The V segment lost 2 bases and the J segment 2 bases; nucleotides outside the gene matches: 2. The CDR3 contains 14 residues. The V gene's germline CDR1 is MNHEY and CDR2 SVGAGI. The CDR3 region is CASSYRDSNYGYTF. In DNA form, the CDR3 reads TGTGCCAGCAGTTACAGGGACAGCAACTATGGCTACACCTTC.

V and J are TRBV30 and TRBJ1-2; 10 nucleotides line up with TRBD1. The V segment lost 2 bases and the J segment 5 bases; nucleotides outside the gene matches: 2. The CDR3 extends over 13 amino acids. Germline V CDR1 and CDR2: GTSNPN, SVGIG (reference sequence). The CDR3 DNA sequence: TGTGCCTGGAGTTGGACAGGGGGGTATGGCTACACCTTC. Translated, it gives CAWSWTGGYGYTF. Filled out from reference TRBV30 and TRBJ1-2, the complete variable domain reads SQTIHQWPATLVQPVGSPLSLECTVEGTSNPNLYWYRQAAGRGLQLLFYSVGIGQISSEVPQNLSASRPQDRQFILSSKKLLLSDSGFYLCAWSWTGGYGYTFGSGTRLTVV.